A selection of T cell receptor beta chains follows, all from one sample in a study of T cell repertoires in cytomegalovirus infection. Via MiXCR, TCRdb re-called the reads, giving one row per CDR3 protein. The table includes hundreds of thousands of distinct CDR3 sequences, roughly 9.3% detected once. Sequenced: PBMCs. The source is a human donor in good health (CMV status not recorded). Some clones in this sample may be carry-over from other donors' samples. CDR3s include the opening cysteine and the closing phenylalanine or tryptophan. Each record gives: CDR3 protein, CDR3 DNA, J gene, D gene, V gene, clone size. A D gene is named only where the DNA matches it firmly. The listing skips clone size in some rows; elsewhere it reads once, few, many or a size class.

CSVEGTRGGYTF	TGCAGCGTTGAAGGGACCAGAGGTGGCTACACCTTC	TRBJ1-2	NA	TRBV29-1	few
CAISRGERGLPEAFF	TGTGCCATCAGTCGGGGGGAAAGGGGGCTCCCTGAAGCTTTCTTT	TRBJ1-1	TRBD1	TRBV10-3	many
CASSSNGLGDSGYTF	TGTGCCAGCAGTTCTAATGGGCTCGGAGATTCTGGCTACACCTTC	TRBJ1-2	NA	TRBV28	NA
CASRLVLAETSTDTQYF	TGTGCCAGCAGATTAGTACTAGCGGAAACTAGCACAGATACGCAGTATTTT	TRBJ2-3	TRBD2	TRBV7-2	many
CASSVTASTDTQYF	TGTGCCAGCAGTGTGACAGCTAGCACAGATACGCAGTATTTT	TRBJ2-3	NA	TRBV25-1	NA
CASITGASTEAFF	TGTGCCAGCATTACAGGTGCCTCCACTGAAGCTTTCTTT	TRBJ1-1	NA	TRBV25-1	many
CAISESTFTGAYTDTQYF	TGTGCCATCAGTGAGTCGACCTTTACGGGGGCCTACACAGATACGCAGTATTTT	TRBJ2-3	NA	TRBV10-3	many
CASRTGSGNTIYF	TGTGCCAGCAGAACGGGATCTGGAAACACCATATATTTT	TRBJ1-3	NA	TRBV6-2/TRBV6-3	many
CASRRQGMVFYNEQFF	TGTGCCAGCAGAAGACAGGGGATGGTTTTCTACAATGAGCAGTTCTTC	TRBJ2-1	TRBD1	TRBV6-2/TRBV6-3	few
CASSIASEQFF	TGTGCCAGTAGTATCGCTAGTGAGCAGTTCTTC	TRBJ2-1	NA	TRBV19	many
CSARDGNTGELFF	TGCAGTGCTAGAGATGGGAACACCGGGGAGCTGTTTTTT	TRBJ2-2	NA	TRBV20-1	many
CASSQAPTSGISYEQYF	TGTGCCAGCAGCCAGGCTCCGACTAGCGGGATCTCCTACGAGCAGTACTTC	TRBJ2-7	TRBD2	TRBV3-1	NA
CASSFQTDQSSYNEQFF	TGTGCCAGCAGCTTCCAGACAGACCAGAGCTCCTACAATGAGCAGTTCTTC	TRBJ2-1	NA	TRBV7-8	many
CAIRDGDPGSGANVLTF	TGTGCCATCAGGGATGGGGACCCGGGGAGCGGGGCCAACGTCCTGACTTTC	TRBJ2-6	NA	TRBV10-3	many
CASSPRGYGNQPQHF	TGTGCCAGCAGCCCCAGGGGGTACGGTAATCAGCCCCAGCATTTT	TRBJ1-5	TRBD1	TRBV5-5	many
CSAVNLAGAYEQYF	TGCAGTGCCGTAAACTTAGCGGGGGCCTACGAGCAGTACTTC	TRBJ2-7	TRBD2	TRBV20-1	NA
CASSLGTSSAAYNEQFF	TGTGCCAGCAGTTTGGGGACTTCTTCCGCGGCCTACAATGAGCAGTTCTTC	TRBJ2-1	NA	TRBV27	many
CASSSPSGSNTEAFF	TGTGCCAGCAGTTCCCCCTCAGGGTCCAACACTGAAGCTTTCTTT	TRBJ1-1	NA	TRBV7-6	many
CASSSVPNEQFF	TGTGCCAGCAGCTCCGTGCCCAATGAGCAGTTCTTC	TRBJ2-1	NA	TRBV28	NA
CASRQDRGFGEAFF	TGTGCCAGCAGACAAGACAGGGGTTTCGGTGAAGCTTTCTTT	TRBJ1-1	TRBD1	TRBV25-1	many
CATSDSGQGKERYSNQPQHF	TGTGCCACCAGTGATTCGGGACAGGGAAAAGAAAGGTATAGCAATCAGCCCCAGCATTTT	TRBJ1-5	TRBD1	TRBV24-1	many
CSARDGTSGAETQYF	TGCAGTGCTAGAGATGGGACTAGCGGGGCGGAGACCCAGTACTTC	TRBJ2-5	TRBD2	TRBV20-1	few
CASSQDEMGPQETQYF	TGCGCCAGCAGCCAAGACGAGATGGGGCCCCAAGAGACCCAGTACTTC	TRBJ2-5	NA	TRBV4-1	many
CSAPLPSTVGSYTF	TGCAGTGCTCCCCTTCCCAGCACAGTAGGAAGCTACACCTTC	TRBJ1-2	NA	TRBV20-1	few
CASSAGLATDTQYF	TGTGCCAGCAGCGCCGGACTTGCCACAGATACGCAGTATTTT	TRBJ2-3	NA	TRBV7-2	many
CASSPGREEEKLFF	TGTGCCAGCAGCCCGGGACGGGAGGAGGAAAAACTGTTTTTT	TRBJ1-4	NA	TRBV7-9	many